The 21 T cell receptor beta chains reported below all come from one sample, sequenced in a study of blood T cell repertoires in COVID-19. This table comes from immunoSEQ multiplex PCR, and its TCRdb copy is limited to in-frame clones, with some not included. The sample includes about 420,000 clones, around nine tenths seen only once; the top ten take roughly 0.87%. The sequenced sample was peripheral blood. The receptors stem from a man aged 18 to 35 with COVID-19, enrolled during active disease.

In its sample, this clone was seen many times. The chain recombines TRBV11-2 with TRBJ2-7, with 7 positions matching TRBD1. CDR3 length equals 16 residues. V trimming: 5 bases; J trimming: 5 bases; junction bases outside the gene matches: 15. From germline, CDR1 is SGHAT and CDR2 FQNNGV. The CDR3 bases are TGTGCCAGCAGCCGGCCGTTAAGGACAGGTCGTCACGAGCAGTACTTC. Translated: CASSRPLRTGRHEQYF.

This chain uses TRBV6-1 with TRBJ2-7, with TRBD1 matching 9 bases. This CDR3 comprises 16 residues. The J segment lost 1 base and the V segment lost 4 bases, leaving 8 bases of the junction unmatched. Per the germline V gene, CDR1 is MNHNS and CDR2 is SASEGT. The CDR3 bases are TGTGCCAGCAGTGTGGTGGCCGGGACAGGGTCCTACGAGCAGTACTTC. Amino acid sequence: CASSVVAGTGSYEQYF.

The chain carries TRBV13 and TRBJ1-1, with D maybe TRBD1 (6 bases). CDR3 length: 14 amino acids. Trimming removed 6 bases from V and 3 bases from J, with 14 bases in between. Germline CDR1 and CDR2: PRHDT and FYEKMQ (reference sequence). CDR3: CASRSADRDTEAFF. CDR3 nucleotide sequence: TGTGCCAGCAGGAGCGCGGACAGAGACACTGAAGCTTTCTTT. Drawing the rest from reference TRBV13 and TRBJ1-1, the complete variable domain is AAGVIQSPRHLIKEKRETATLKCYPIPRHDTVYWYQQGPGQDPQFLISFYEKMQSDKGSIPDRFSAQQFSDYHSELNMSSLELGDSALYFCASRSADRDTEAFFGQGTRLTVV.

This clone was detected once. In DNA, the CDR3 is TGTGCCAGCAGCCAGTTTAGAGGGGGCAATGAGCAGTTCTTC. This codes for CASSQFRGGNEQFF. The rearrangement links TRBV5-5 to TRBJ2-1, with D possibly matching TRBD1 (6 bases). Germline V gene lookup returns CDR1 SGHKS and CDR2 YYEKEE (reference sequence). The V gene lost 4 bases and the J gene lost 6 bases, with 14 bases spanning the gap. This CDR3 has 14 amino acids. Variable domain in full (rest from reference TRBV5-5 and TRBJ2-1): DAGVTQSPTHLIKTRGQQVTLRCSPISGHKSVSWYQQVLGQGPQFIFQYYEKEERGRGNFPDRFSARQFPNYSSELNVNALLLGDSALYLCASSQFRGGNEQFFGPGTRLTVL.

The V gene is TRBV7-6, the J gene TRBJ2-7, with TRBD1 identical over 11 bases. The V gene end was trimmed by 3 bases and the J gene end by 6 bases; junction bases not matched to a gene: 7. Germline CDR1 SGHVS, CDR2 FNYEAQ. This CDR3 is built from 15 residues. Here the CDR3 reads CASSFTGTGGVEQYF. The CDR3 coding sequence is TGTGCCAGCAGCTTCACAGGGACAGGGGGAGTCGAGCAGTACTTC.

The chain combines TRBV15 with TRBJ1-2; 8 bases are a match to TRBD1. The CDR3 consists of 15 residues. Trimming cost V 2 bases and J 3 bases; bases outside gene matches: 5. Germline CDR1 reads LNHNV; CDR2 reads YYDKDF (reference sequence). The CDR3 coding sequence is TGTGCCACCAGCAGACTTGGACAGGGCGACTATGGCTACACCTTC. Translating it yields CATSRLGQGDYGYTF.

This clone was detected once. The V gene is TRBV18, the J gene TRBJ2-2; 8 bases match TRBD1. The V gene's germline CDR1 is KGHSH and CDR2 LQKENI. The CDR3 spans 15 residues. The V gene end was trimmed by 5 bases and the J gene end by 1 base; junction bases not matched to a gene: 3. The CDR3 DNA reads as TGTGCCAGCTCATCCGGGACAGGGAACACCGGGGAGCTGTTTTTT. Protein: CASSSGTGNTGELFF.

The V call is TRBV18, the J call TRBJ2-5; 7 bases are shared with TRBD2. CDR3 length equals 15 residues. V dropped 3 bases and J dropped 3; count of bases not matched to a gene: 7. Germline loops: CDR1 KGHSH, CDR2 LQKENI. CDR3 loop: CASSPSQGLKETQYF. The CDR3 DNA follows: TGTGCCAGCTCACCTTCCCAGGGACTAAAAGAGACCCAGTACTTC.

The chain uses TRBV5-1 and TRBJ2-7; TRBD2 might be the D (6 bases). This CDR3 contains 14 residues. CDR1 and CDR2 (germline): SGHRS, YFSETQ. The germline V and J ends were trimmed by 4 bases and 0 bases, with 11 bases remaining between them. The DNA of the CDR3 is TGCGCCAGCAGCAGGACTACCGACTCCTACGAGCAGTACTTC. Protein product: CASSRTTDSYEQYF.

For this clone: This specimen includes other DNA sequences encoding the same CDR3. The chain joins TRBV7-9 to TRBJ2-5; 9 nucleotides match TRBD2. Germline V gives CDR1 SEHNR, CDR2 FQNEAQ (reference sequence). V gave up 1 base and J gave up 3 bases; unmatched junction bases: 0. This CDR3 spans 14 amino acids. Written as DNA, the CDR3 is TGTGCCAGCAGCTTAGGACTAGCGGAAGAGACCCAGTACTTC. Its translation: CASSLGLAEETQYF.

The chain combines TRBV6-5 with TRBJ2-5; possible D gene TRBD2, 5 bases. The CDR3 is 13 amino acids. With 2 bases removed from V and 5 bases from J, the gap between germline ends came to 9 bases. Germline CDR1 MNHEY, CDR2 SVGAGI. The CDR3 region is CASSYREYETQYF. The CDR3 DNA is TGTGCCAGCAGTTACAGGGAGTACGAGACCCAGTACTTC.

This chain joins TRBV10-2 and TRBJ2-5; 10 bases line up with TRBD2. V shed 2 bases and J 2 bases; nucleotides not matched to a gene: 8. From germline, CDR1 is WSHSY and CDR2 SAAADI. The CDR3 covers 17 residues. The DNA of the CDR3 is TGCGCCAGCAGTGAGCGGGCGACTAGCGGGCGGCAAGAGACCCAGTACTTC. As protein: CASSERATSGRQETQYF.

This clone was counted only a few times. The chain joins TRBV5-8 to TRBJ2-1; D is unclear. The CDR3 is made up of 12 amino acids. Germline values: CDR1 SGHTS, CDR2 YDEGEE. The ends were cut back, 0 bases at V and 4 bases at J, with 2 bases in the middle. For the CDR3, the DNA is TGTGCCAGCAGCTTGGCATACAATGAGCAGTTCTTC. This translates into CASSLAYNEQFF. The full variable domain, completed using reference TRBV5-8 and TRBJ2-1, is EAGVTQSPTHLIKTRGQQATLRCSPISGHTSVYWYQQALGLGLQFLLWYDEGEERNRGNFPPRFSGRQFPNYSSELNVNALELEDSALYLCASSLAYNEQFFGPGTRLTVL.

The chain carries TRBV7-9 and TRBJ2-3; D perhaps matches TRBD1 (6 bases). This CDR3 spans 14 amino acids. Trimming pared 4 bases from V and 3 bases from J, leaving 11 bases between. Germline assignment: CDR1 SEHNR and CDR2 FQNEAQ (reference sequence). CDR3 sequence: CASSYRDTTDTQYF. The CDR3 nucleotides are TGTGCCAGCAGCTACCGGGACACGACAGATACGCAGTATTTT. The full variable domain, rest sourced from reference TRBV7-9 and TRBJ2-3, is DTGVSQNPRHKITKRGQNVTFRCDPISEHNRLYWYRQTLGQGPEFLTYFQNEAQLEKSRLLSDRFSAERPKGSFSTLEIQRTEQGDSAMYLCASSYRDTTDTQYFGPGTRLTVL.

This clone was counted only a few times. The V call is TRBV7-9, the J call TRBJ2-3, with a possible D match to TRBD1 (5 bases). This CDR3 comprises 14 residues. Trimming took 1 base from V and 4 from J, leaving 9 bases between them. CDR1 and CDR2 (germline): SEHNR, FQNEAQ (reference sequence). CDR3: CASSLGGLADTQYF. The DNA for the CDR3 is TGTGCCAGCAGCTTAGGGGGCTTAGCAGATACGCAGTATTTT.

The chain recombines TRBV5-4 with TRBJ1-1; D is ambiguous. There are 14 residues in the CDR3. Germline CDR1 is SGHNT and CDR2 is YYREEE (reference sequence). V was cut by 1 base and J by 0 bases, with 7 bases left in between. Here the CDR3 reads CASSLLAVNTEAFF. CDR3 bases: TGTGCCAGCAGCTTGTTAGCGGTGAACACTGAAGCTTTCTTT.

The DNA for the CDR3 is TGTGCCAGCAGTGAGGAGCGGGATGCCGGGGAGCTGTTTTTT. Protein: CASSEERDAGELFF. The J gene is TRBJ2-2, the V gene TRBV2, with 7 nucleotides matching TRBD2. The CDR3 contains 14 residues. The V and J ends lost 3 bases and 6 bases, in that order; junction bases with no gene match: 4. The V gene's germline CDR1 is SNHLY and CDR2 FYNNEI.

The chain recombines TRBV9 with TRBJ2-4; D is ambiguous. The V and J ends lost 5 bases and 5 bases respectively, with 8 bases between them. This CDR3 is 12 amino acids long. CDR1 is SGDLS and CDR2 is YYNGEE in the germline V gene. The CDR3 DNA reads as TGTGCCAGCAGTGACCGGGAAAACATTCAGTACTTC. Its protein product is CASSDRENIQYF.

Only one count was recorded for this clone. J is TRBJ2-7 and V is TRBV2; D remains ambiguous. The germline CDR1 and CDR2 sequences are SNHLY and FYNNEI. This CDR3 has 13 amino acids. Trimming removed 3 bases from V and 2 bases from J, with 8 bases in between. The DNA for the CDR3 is TGTGCCAGCAGTGAGGGCAGTACCTACGAGCAGTACTTC. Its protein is CASSEGSTYEQYF.

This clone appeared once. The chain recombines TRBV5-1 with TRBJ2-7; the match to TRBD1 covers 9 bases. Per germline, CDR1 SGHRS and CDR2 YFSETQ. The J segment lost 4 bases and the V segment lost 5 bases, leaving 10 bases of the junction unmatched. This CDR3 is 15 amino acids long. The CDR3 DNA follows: TGCGCCAGCAGTTATTCGACAGGGGGGAATTACGAGCAGTACTTC. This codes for CASSYSTGGNYEQYF.

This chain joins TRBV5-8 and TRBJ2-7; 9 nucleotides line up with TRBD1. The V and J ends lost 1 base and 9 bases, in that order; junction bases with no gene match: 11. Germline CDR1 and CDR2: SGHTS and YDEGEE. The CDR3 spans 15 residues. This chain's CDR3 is CASSLTGGYHPAQYF. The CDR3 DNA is TGTGCCAGCAGCTTGACAGGGGGCTACCACCCAGCGCAGTACTTC.